The clone carrying this T cell receptor beta chain was counted ten times or more. Unique molecular identifiers were incorporated during preparation of the TCRbeta library. A single record per CDR3 protein comes from TCRdb applying MiXCR to the PCR reads. The data hold about 200,000 distinct CDR3 sequences, with just under 6.5% observed a single time. This specimen belongs to a study of T-cell reconstitution after alpha-beta-depleted transplantation in children. Germline V gene lookup returns CDR1 KGHSH and CDR2 LQKENI. There are 16 residues in the CDR3. Trimming pared 2 bases from V and 3 bases from J, leaving 11 bases between.

The source material was PBMCs, sampled before TCRalphabeta/CD19-depleted stem cell transplant. The origin of this receptor is a girl in the first two years of life with combined immunodeficiency, due to receive a stem cell transplant. The rearrangement links TRBV18 to TRBJ1-6; D unresolved. The CDR3 region is CASSPRKEGYNSPLHF. CDR3 bases: TGTGCCAGCTCACCAAGGAAAGAGGGCTATAATTCACCCCTCCACTTT.